The 16 T cell receptor beta chains given below trace back to one sample, sequenced in a study of blood T cell repertoires in COVID-19. Sequencing used immunoSEQ multiplex PCR; TCRdb keeps in-frame clones, though not all of them. The sample records about 340,000 clones, about 92% being singletons. The specimen sequenced was PBMCs or T cells enriched from blood (not recorded which). The receptors were gathered from a woman aged 25 to 39 who had recovered from COVID-19.

The chain is built from TRBV7-3 and TRBJ2-2; a weak D match, TRBD2 (6 bases). This CDR3 region has 14 residues. Trimming removed 6 bases at V and 2 bases at J, with 10 bases between. Germline CDR1 SGHTA, CDR2 FQGTGA. CDR3 DNA: TGTGCCAGCAGGCTCGGGAGAAACACCGGGGAGCTGTTTTTT. As protein: CASRLGRNTGELFF.

This clone appeared a single time. V usage is TRBV7-9 and J usage is TRBJ2-4, with D unresolved. The V gene's germline CDR1 is SEHNR and CDR2 FQNEAQ (reference sequence). Trimming took 0 bases from V and 13 from J, leaving 10 bases between them. The CDR3 is made up of 12 amino acids. The CDR3 nucleotides read TGTGCCAGCAGCTTAGCTGGGTTGGAGCAGTACTTC. Its translation: CASSLAGLEQYF.

CDR3 bases: TGTGCCAGCAGCTTCGGGGGGAGCTGGGAAAAACTGTTTTTT. Protein sequence: CASSFGGSWEKLFF. The chain links TRBV28 to TRBJ1-4; a weak D match, TRBD1 (5 bases). There are 14 residues in the CDR3. Trimming stripped 6 bases from V and 8 bases from J, with 16 bases between. Looked up from germline, CDR1 is MDHEN and CDR2 is SYDVKM.

The V call is TRBV9, the J call TRBJ2-7, with 7 positions matching TRBD1. Germline V gene lookup returns CDR1 SGDLS and CDR2 YYNGEE. This CDR3 contains 14 residues. V lost 3 bases, J lost 0 bases, and 3 bases stayed unmatched. CDR3 amino acids: CASSGGTVSYEQYF. The CDR3 DNA sequence: TGTGCCAGCAGCGGTGGGACAGTCTCCTACGAGCAGTACTTC.

This clone occurred once. The rearrangement uses TRBV10-3 and TRBJ2-3; no clear D gene. CDR3 length equals 15 residues. V gave up 0 bases and J gave up 0 bases, with 7 bases separating them. The germline CDR1 and CDR2 sequences are ENHRY and SYGVKD. The CDR3 loop reads CAISESALSTDTQYF. In DNA form, the CDR3 reads TGTGCCATCAGTGAGTCCGCACTGAGCACAGATACGCAGTATTTT.

This chain connects TRBV28 to TRBJ2-1, with 11 bases that match TRBD2. With V trimmed by 5 bases and J by 7 bases, 7 bases remained unmatched. CDR3 size: 15 residues. The V gene's germline CDR1 is MDHEN and CDR2 SYDVKM. The CDR3 loop is CASSKASGGPNEQFF. The CDR3, as DNA: TGTGCCAGCAGTAAAGCTAGCGGGGGGCCAAATGAGCAGTTCTTC. Filled out from reference TRBV28 and TRBJ2-1, the complete variable domain reads DVKVTQSSRYLVKRTGEKVFLECVQDMDHENMFWYRQDPGLGLRLIYFSYDVKMKEKGDIPEGYSVSREKKERFSLILESASTNQTSMYLCASSKASGGPNEQFFGPGTRLTVL.

V is TRBV7-9 and J is TRBJ2-1; D is possibly TRBD2 (7 bases). The CDR3 has 16 residues. Germline V CDR1 and CDR2: SEHNR, FQNEAQ (reference sequence). V lost 6 bases to trimming and J lost 2 bases, with 17 bases between them. The CDR3 loop reads CASSSMRGGTYNEQFF. Here the CDR3 DNA reads TGTGCCAGCAGTTCCATGAGGGGGGGGACCTACAATGAGCAGTTCTTC.

The chain uses TRBV15 and TRBJ1-6, with 7 bases that match TRBD1. This CDR3 has 16 amino acids. The germline V gene encodes CDR1 LNHNV and CDR2 YYDKDF (reference sequence). V shed 2 bases and J 6 bases; nucleotides not matched to a gene: 7. CDR3 coding DNA: TGTGCCACCAGCAGATCCCTGACAGGGTCTAATTCACCCCTCCACTTT. Amino acid sequence: CATSRSLTGSNSPLHF.

This chain joins TRBV7-9 and TRBJ2-7; 7 bases are shared with TRBD1. The CDR3 contains 15 residues. V was clipped by 5 bases and J by 0 bases; unmatched bases: 7. Germline CDR1 reads SEHNR; CDR2 reads FQNEAQ (reference sequence). CDR3 sequence reads: CASSLTGTVSYEQYF. CDR3 DNA sequence: TGTGCCAGCAGCCTGACCGGGACAGTCTCCTACGAGCAGTACTTC.

J is TRBJ2-7 and V is TRBV24-1; D may be TRBD2 (5 bases). Looked up from germline, CDR1 is KGHDR and CDR2 is SFDVKD. Trimming took off 5 bases at V and 0 bases at J, with 13 bases between the two ends. The CDR3 is made up of 15 amino acids. CDR3 loop: CATSGRDGLSYEQYF. The CDR3 DNA follows: TGTGCCACCAGTGGTAGAGACGGACTCTCCTACGAGCAGTACTTC.

This chain connects TRBV2 to TRBJ1-4; possible D gene TRBD1, 5 bases. Germline V gene data show CDR1 as SNHLY and CDR2 as FYNNEI. V was shortened by 9 bases and J by 8 bases, with 10 bases between the two germline ends. This CDR3 comprises 11 residues. The CDR3: CASQEGEKLFF. The CDR3 DNA reads as TGTGCCAGTCAGGAGGGGGAAAAACTGTTTTTT.

The DNA for the CDR3 is TGTGCCAGCAGTTACTCGCCGCAGGGTAATGAAAAACTGTTTTTT. Protein product: CASSYSPQGNEKLFF. The V gene is TRBV6-5, the J gene TRBJ1-4, with a tentative D call TRBD1 (5 bases). Germline V gene data show CDR1 as MNHEY and CDR2 as SVGAGI. The CDR3 length is 15 residues. Trimming removed 0 bases at V and 4 bases at J, with 9 bases between.

The chain carries TRBV5-6 and TRBJ2-7, with D maybe TRBD1 (6 bases). The germline V gene has CDR1 SGHDT and CDR2 YYEEEE. Trimming pared 3 bases from V and 0 bases from J, leaving 7 bases between. CDR3 length: 13 amino acids. The CDR3 sequence is CASSSGVSYEQYF. The CDR3 DNA is TGTGCCAGCAGCTCAGGGGTCTCCTACGAGCAGTACTTC.

J is TRBJ2-1 and V is TRBV21-1; TRBD1 reflects the table's D call only, with no check against the DNA. TRBV21-1 is labeled a pseudogene. This CDR3 comprises 19 residues. The DNA of the CDR3 is TGTGCCAGCAGCACGGGGAAACGCGGCGGGGGACAGGGTCGGAATGAGCAGTTCTTC. It codes for CASSTGKRGGGQGRNEQFF.

The chain uses TRBV2 and TRBJ1-1; D perhaps matches TRBD1 (6 bases). CDR3 length equals 12 residues. Trimming pared 6 bases from V and 7 bases from J, leaving 12 bases between. Germline CDR1 and CDR2: SNHLY and FYNNEI. CDR3 bases: TGTGCCAGCAGCCAGAGGACAGTTGAAGCTTTCTTT. Its protein product is CASSQRTVEAFF.

This chain links TRBV28 with TRBJ2-7, with D possibly matching TRBD1 (6 bases). Trimming cost V 9 bases and J 5 bases, with 20 bases left between them. Germline V gene lookup returns CDR1 MDHEN and CDR2 SYDVKM. CDR3 length: 14 amino acids. The CDR3 is CASHQPSRGHEQYF. The CDR3 nucleotides are TGTGCCAGTCATCAGCCAAGCAGGGGCCACGAGCAGTACTTC.